This T cell receptor beta chain was captured in a study of spatial heterogeneity in lung cancer. As for the study in general: There were consistently more beta-chain sequences detected than alpha-chain sequences.

The study tagged each TCR cDNA molecule with a unique molecular identifier. TCRdb re-called the 5' RACE reads through MiXCR, storing one row per CDR3 protein. The sample consists of tens of thousands of distinct CDR3 sequences, 8.4% of them appearing once. Documented time point: sample taken at primary tumor resection. Whole RNA, isolated from tumor, nontumor lung or frozen PBMC, was sequenced without prior sorting. The donors comprised about 65 untreated early-stage non-small cell lung cancer patients. The CDR3 runs 16 residues. V usage is TRBV21-1 and J usage is TRBJ1-1; the tabulated D call, TRBD1, remains unverified against the DNA. TRBV21-1 is deemed a pseudogene. The TCR was taken from a female donor with early-stage non-small cell lung cancer. This material consisted of PBMCs, taken at surgery. The CDR3 DNA reads as TGTGCCAGCAGCACAGACAGGGGGCCGAAGAACACTGAAGCTTTCTTT. This encodes CASSTDRGPKNTEAFF.